This T cell receptor beta chain stems from a study of cytomegalovirus exposure and HLA in healthy donors. Study details: In a later analysis, it was reported that the roughly 130 validation repertoires had been produced on the same platform as the roughly 700 repertoires belonging to the first cohort.

The V and J ends lost 7 bases and 7 bases, in that order; junction bases with no gene match: 8. CDR3 length: 14 residues. Germline CDR1 reads MNHEY; CDR2 reads SVGAGI. About this clone itself: The target antigen is unknown.

Separate from the approximately 600-subject first cohort was the roughly 120-subject validation cohort, to which the donors belonged. Study-wide results and caveats: The study recorded 150 to 200 TCR beta chains that were cytomegalovirus-associated. The TCR clusters that emerged in the first cohort tended, a later analysis found, to co-occur in the 120 or so validation repertoires.

Assay used: immunoSEQ multiplex PCR; TCRdb lists only in-frame clones, some missing. The table has approximately 150,000 clones, about 89% seen once; the top ten hold approximately 2.5%. Sequencing was performed on PBMCs. The chain has TRBV6-5 and TRBJ2-1; 9 bases match TRBD2. This sequence was found in a man aged 18 to 30 in good health and CMV-seropositive. The CDR3 spells CASKPGLATNEQFF. The CDR3 DNA reads as TGTGCCAGCAAACCGGGACTAGCTACGAATGAGCAGTTCTTC.